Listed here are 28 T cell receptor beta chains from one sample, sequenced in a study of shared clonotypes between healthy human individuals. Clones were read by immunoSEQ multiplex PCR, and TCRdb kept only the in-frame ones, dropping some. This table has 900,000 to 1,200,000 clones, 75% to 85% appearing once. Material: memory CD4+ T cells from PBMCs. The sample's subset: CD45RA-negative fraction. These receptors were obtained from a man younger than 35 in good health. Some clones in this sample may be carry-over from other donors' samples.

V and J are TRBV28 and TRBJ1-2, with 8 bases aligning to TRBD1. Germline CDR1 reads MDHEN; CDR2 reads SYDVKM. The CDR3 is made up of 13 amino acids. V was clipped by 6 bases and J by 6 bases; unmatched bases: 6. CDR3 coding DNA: TGTGCCAGCAGACCAGGGGGCGCGGATGGCTACACCTTC. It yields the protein CASRPGGADGYTF.

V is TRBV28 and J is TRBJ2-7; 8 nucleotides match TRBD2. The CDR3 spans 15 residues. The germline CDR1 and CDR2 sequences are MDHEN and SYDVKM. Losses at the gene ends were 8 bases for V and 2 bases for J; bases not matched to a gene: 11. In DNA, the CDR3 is TGTGCCAGCGGAGATGCGGGAGGCTGGACCTACGAGCAGTACTTC. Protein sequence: CASGDAGGWTYEQYF.

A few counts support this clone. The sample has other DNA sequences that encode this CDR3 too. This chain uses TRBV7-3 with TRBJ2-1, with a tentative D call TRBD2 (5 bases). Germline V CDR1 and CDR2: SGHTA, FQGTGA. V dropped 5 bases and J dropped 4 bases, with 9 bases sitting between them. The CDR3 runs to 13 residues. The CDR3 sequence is CASSPTGYNEQFF. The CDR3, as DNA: TGTGCCAGCAGCCCGACGGGGTACAATGAGCAGTTCTTC. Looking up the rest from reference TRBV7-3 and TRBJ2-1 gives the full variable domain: GAGVSQTPSNKVTEKGKYVELRCDPISGHTALYWYRQSLGQGPEFLIYFQGTGAADDSGLPNDRFFAVRPEGSVSTLKIQRTERGDSAVYLCASSPTGYNEQFFGPGTRLTVL.

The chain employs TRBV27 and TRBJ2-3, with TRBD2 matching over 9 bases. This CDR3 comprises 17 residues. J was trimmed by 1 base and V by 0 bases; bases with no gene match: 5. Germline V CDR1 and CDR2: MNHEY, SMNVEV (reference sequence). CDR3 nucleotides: TGTGCCAGCAGTTTATCCTACCTAGCGGGACGCACAGATACGCAGTATTTT. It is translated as CASSLSYLAGRTDTQYF.

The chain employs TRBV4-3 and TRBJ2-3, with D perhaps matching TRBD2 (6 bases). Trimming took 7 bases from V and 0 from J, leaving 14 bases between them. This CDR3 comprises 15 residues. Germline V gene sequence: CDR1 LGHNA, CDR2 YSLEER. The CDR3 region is CASTTSYLSTDTQYF. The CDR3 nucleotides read TGCGCCAGCACGACTAGTTACCTTAGCACAGATACGCAGTATTTT.

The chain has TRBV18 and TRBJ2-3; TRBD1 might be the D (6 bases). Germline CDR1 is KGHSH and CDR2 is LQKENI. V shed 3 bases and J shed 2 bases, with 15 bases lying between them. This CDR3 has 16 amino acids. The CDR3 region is CASSPLGAGNTDTQYF. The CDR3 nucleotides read TGTGCCAGCTCACCGTTGGGGGCCGGTAACACAGATACGCAGTATTTT. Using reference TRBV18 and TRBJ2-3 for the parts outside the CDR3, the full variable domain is NAGVMQNPRHLVRRRGQEARLRCSPMKGHSHVYWYRQLPEEGLKFMVYLQKENIIDESGMPKERFSAEFPKEGPSILRIQQVVRGDSAAYFCASSPLGAGNTDTQYFGPGTRLTVL.

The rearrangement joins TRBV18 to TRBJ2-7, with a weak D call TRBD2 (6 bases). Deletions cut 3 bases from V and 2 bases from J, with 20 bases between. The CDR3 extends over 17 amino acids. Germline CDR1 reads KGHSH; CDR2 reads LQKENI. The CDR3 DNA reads TGTGCCAGCTCACCGCCCCCCGGAGGAGGGGCGCCCTACGAGCAGTACTTC. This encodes CASSPPPGGGAPYEQYF.

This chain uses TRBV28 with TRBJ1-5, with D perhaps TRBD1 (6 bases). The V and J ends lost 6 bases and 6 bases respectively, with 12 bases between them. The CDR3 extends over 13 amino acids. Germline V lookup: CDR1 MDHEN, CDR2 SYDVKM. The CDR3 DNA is TGTGCCAGCAGCCTCAGGGGTGGTCAGCCCCAGCATTTT. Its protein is CASSLRGGQPQHF. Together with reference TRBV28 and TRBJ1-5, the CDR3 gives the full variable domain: DVKVTQSSRYLVKRTGEKVFLECVQDMDHENMFWYRQDPGLGLRLIYFSYDVKMKEKGDIPEGYSVSREKKERFSLILESASTNQTSMYLCASSLRGGQPQHFGDGTRLSIL.

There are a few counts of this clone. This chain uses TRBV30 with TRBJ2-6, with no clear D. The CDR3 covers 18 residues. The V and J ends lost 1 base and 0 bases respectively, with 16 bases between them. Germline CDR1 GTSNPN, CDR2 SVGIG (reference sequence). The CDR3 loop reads CAWSGSALYISGANVLTF. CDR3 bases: TGTGCCTGGAGTGGGTCAGCCCTCTATATCTCTGGGGCCAACGTCCTGACTTTC.

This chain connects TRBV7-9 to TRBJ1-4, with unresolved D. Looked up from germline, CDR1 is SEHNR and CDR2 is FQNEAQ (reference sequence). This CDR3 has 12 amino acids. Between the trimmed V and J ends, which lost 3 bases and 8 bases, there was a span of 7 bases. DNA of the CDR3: TGTGCCAGCAGCTTCGACGGGGAAAAACTGTTTTTT. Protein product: CASSFDGEKLFF.

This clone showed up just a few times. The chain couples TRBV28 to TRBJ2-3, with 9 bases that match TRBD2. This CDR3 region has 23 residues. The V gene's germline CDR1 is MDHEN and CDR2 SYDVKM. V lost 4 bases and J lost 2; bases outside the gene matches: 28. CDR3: CASSSPGWVAGEEQGEATDTQYF. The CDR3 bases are TGTGCCAGCAGTTCCCCCGGGTGGGTAGCGGGAGAGGAACAGGGCGAAGCCACAGATACGCAGTATTTT.

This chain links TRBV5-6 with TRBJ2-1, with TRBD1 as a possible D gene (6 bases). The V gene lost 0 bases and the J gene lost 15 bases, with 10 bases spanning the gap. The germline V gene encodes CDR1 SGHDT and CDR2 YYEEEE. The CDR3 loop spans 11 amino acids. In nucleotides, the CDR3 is TGTGCCAGCAGCTTGGGTCAGGGGCGGTTCTTC. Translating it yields CASSLGQGRFF.

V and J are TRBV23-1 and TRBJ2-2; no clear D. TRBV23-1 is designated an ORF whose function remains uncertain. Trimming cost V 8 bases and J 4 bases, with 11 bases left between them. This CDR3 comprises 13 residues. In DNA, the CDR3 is TGCGCCAGCTTTGTCTCGGGCACCGGGGAGCTGTTTTTT. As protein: CASFVSGTGELFF.

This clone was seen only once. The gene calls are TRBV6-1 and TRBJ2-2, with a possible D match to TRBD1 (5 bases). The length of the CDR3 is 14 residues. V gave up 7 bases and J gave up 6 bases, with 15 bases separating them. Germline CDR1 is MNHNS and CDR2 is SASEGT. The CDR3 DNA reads TGTGCCAGCACCAGAACAGGATCCGCCGGGGAGCTGTTTTTT. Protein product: CASTRTGSAGELFF.

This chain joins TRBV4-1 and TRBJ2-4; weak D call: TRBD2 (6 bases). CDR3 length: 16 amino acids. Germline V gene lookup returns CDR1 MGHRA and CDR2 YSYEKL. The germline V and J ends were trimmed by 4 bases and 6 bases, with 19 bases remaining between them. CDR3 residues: CASSRAYGSEGNIQYF. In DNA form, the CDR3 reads TGCGCCAGCAGCCGTGCGTACGGGAGCGAGGGAAACATTCAGTACTTC.

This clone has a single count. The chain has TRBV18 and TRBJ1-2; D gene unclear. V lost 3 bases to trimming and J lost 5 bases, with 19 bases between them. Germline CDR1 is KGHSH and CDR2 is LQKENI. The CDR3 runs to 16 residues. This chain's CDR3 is CASSPSTGSGRYGYTF. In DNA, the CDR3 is TGTGCCAGCTCACCTTCGACCGGAAGTGGGAGGTATGGCTACACCTTC.

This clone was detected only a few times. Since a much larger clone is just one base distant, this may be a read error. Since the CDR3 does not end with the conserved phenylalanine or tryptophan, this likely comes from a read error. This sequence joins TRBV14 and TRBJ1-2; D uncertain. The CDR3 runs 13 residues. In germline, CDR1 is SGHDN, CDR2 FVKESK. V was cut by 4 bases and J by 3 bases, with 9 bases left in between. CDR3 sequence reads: CASSPGLDYGYTL. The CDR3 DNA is TGTGCCAGCAGCCCAGGATTAGACTATGGCTACACCCTC.

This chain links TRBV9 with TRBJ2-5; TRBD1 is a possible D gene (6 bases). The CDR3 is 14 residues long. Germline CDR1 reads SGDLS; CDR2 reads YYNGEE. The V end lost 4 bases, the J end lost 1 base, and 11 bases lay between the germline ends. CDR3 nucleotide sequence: TGTGCCAGCAGCAGGGGACAACTCCAAGAGACCCAGTACTTC. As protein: CASSRGQLQETQYF.

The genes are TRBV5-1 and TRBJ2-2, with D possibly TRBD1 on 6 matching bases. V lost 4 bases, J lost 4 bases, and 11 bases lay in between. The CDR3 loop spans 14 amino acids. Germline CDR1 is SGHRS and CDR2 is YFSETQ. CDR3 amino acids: CASSLTGPTGELFF. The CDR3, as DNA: TGCGCCAGCAGCCTTACAGGGCCCACCGGGGAGCTGTTTTTT.

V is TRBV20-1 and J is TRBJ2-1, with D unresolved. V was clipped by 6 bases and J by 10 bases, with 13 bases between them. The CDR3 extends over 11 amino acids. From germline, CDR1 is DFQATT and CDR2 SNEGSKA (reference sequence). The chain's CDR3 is CSAPQKTEQFF. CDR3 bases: TGCAGTGCCCCCCAGAAGACGGAGCAGTTCTTC.

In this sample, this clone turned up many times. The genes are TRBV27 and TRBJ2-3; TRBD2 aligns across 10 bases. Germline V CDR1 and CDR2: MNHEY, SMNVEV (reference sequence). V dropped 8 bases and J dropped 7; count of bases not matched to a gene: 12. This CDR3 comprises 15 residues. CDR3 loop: CASGRTSGPPYTQYF. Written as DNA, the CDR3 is TGTGCCAGCGGGAGGACTAGCGGACCCCCGTATACGCAGTATTTT.

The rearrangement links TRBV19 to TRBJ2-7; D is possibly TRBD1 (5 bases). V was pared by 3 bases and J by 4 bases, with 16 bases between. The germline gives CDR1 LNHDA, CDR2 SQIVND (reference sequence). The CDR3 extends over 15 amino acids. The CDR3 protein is CASSIAAVGVYEQYF. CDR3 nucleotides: TGTGCCAGTAGTATTGCGGCTGTAGGGGTTTACGAGCAGTACTTC.

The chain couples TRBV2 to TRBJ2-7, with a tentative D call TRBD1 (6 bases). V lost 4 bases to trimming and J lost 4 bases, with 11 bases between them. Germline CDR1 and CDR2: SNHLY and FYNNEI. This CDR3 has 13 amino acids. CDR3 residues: CASSAQGPYEQYF. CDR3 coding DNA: TGTGCCAGCAGTGCACAGGGACCTTACGAGCAGTACTTC.

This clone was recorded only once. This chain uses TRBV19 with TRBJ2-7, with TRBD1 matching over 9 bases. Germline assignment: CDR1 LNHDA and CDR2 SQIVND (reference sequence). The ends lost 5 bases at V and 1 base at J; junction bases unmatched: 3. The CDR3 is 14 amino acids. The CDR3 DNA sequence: TGTGCCAGTAGTGGACAGGGGATTTCCTACGAGCAGTACTTC. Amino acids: CASSGQGISYEQYF.

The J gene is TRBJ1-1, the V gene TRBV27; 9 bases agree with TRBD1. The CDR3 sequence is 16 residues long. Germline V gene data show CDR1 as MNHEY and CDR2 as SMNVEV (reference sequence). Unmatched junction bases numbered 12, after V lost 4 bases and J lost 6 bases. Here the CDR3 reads CASSSHRDREGAEAFF. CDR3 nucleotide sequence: TGTGCCAGCAGTTCACACCGGGACAGGGAAGGCGCTGAAGCTTTCTTT.

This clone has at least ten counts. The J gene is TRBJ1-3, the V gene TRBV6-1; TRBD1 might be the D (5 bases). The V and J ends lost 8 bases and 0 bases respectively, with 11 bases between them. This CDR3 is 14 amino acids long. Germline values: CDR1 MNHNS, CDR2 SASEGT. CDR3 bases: TGTGCCAGCGACAGCCTGAGCTCTGGAAACACCATATATTTT. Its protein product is CASDSLSSGNTIYF.

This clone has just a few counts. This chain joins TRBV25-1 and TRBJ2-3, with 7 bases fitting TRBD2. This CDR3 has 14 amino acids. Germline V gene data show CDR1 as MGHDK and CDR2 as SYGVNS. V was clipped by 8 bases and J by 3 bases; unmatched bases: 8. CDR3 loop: CASASGIGTDTQYF. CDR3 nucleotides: TGTGCCAGCGCCAGCGGGATAGGGACAGATACGCAGTATTTT.

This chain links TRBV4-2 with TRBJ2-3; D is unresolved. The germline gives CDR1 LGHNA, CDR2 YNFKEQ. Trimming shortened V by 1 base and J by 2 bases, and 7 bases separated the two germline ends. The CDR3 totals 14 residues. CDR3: CASSQGDSTDTQYF. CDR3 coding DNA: TGTGCCAGCAGCCAAGGGGATTCCACAGATACGCAGTATTTT.